One sample yielded the 30 T cell receptor beta chains listed below, sequenced in a study of cytomegalovirus exposure and HLA in healthy donors (dated by TCRdb to 2016 to 2017). Libraries were prepared through the immunoSEQ multiplex PCR assay. The multiplex PCR relied on a mix of 60 forward primers for TCR Vbeta segments and 13 reverse primers for TCR Jbeta segments. As stored in TCRdb, this immuneACCESS dataset retains in-frame rearrangements with V and J assigned. A fraction of the clones does not appear; measured against another copy, unresolved V genes explain less than half of the discrepancy, and the remainder lacks a known reason. In all, the sample holds about 170,000 clones, and 70% to 90% of those were seen once. The ten largest account for approximately 2.5% of the sample. The specimen was PBMCs. The receptors come from a man aged 30-40 years in good health and CMV-seropositive.

This clone was counted a single time. V usage is TRBV4-3 and J usage is TRBJ2-3, with TRBD2 identical over 10 bases. Germline values: CDR1 LGHNA, CDR2 YSLEER. The CDR3 runs to 15 residues. Trimming cost V 2 bases and J 4 bases; bases outside gene matches: 3. The CDR3 DNA reads TGCGCCAGCAGCCAACTAGCGGGAGTAGCAGATACGCAGTATTTT. Amino acid sequence: CASSQLAGVADTQYF.

The V and J genes are TRBV14 and TRBJ1-1; unclear D gene. V was shortened by 0 bases and J by 3 bases, with 11 bases between the two germline ends. Germline V gives CDR1 SGHDN, CDR2 FVKESK. The CDR3 sequence is 15 residues long. CDR3 sequence: CASSQESGFDTEAFF. CDR3 nucleotide sequence: TGTGCCAGCAGCCAAGAATCGGGGTTTGACACTGAAGCTTTCTTT.

This rearrangement joins TRBV11-2 to TRBJ2-5; TRBD1 is a possible D gene (6 bases). This CDR3 has 15 amino acids. Trimming removed 1 base at V and 2 bases at J, with 11 bases between. Germline-derived CDR1 and CDR2 are SGHAT and FQNNGV. CDR3 in amino acids: CASSLGSTGQETQYF. Written as DNA, the CDR3 is TGTGCCAGCAGCTTAGGTTCGACAGGACAAGAGACCCAGTACTTC.

J is TRBJ2-7 and V is TRBV4-3, with TRBD2 identical over 9 bases. The CDR3 covers 15 residues. The V gene's germline CDR1 is LGHNA and CDR2 YSLEER. With V trimmed by 1 base and J by 9 bases, 10 bases remained unmatched. This chain's CDR3 is CASSQVISGSVGQYF. CDR3 bases: TGCGCCAGCAGCCAAGTGATTAGCGGGAGTGTAGGGCAGTACTTC.

The V and J genes are TRBV7-2 and TRBJ2-5, with D perhaps matching TRBD2 (5 bases). This CDR3 is built from 15 residues. V lost 4 bases to trimming and J lost 1 base, with 13 bases between them. Germline CDR1 is SGHTA and CDR2 is FQGNSA. The CDR3, as DNA: TGTGCCAGCAGCTCGAGGGAAAACCGCCAAGAGACCCAGTACTTC. This encodes CASSSRENRQETQYF. Drawing the rest from reference TRBV7-2 and TRBJ2-5, the complete variable domain is GAGVSQSPSNKVTEKGKDVELRCDPISGHTALYWYRQSLGQGLEFLIYFQGNSAPDKSGLPSDRFSAERTGGSVSTLTIQRTQQEDSAVYLCASSSRENRQETQYFGPGTRLLVL.

The chain employs TRBV29-1 and TRBJ1-5, with D hard to call. In germline, CDR1 is SQVTM, CDR2 ANQGSEA. With 6 bases removed from V and 0 bases from J, the gap between germline ends came to 15 bases. The CDR3 sequence is 15 residues long. This chain's CDR3 is CSVQVRADSNQPQHF. DNA of the CDR3: TGCAGCGTCCAGGTGAGGGCCGATAGCAATCAGCCCCAGCATTTT. The full variable domain, with the rest looked up from reference TRBV29-1 and TRBJ1-5, is SAVISQKPSRDICQRGTSLTIQCQVDSQVTMMFWYRQQPGQSLTLIATANQGSEATYESGFVIDKFPISRPNLTFSTLTVSNMSPEDSSIYLCSVQVRADSNQPQHFGDGTRLSIL.

V usage is TRBV19 and J usage is TRBJ1-2, with D possibly being TRBD1 (5 bases). This CDR3 comprises 15 residues. Trimming pared 10 bases from V and 7 bases from J, leaving 25 bases between. Germline V gene data show CDR1 as LNHDA and CDR2 as SQIVND (reference sequence). The CDR3: CATIRQVGGASGYTF. The CDR3 nucleotides read TGTGCCACCATCCGTCAAGTCGGAGGGGCGAGTGGCTACACCTTC.

The chain carries TRBV30 and TRBJ2-7; 7 bases fit TRBD1. CDR1 is GTSNPN and CDR2 is SVGIG in the germline V gene (reference sequence). Trimming at V came to 5 bases and at J to 2 bases, leaving 3 bases not matched to a gene. The CDR3 runs to 12 residues. In DNA, the CDR3 is TGTGCCTGGGGGGGACAGACCTACGAGCAGTACTTC. Its protein is CAWGGQTYEQYF. Full variable domain (rest looked up from reference TRBV30 and TRBJ2-7): SQTIHQWPATLVQPVGSPLSLECTVEGTSNPNLYWYRQAAGRGLQLLFYSVGIGQISSEVPQNLSASRPQDRQFILSSKKLLLSDSGFYLCAWGGQTYEQYFGPGTRLTVT.

The sample holds a few counts of this clone. The chain recombines TRBV21-1 with TRBJ1-2; the table's D call, TRBD1, has no DNA check behind it. TRBV21-1 is noted as a pseudogene. The CDR3 runs 12 residues. This chain's CDR3 is CASIGRNYGYTF. CDR3 in DNA: TGTGCCAGCATCGGCAGGAACTATGGCTACACCTTC.

The CDR3 bases are TGTGCCAGCAGACCCCCCGGACTAGCTAGATACGAGCAGTACGTC. It codes for CASRPPGLARYEQYV. The chain is built from TRBV27 and TRBJ2-7; 8 positions match TRBD2. This CDR3 contains 15 residues. Germline trimming cut 6 bases from V and 4 bases from J; bases unmatched to any gene: 11. Looked up from germline, CDR1 is MNHEY and CDR2 is SMNVEV (reference sequence).

This chain joins TRBV21-1 and TRBJ2-1; the tabulated D call, TRBD2, remains unverified against the DNA. TRBV21-1 is listed as a pseudogene. The length of the CDR3 is 16 residues. The CDR3 protein is CASSAPPGGRASGQFF. The DNA of the CDR3 is TGTGCCAGCAGCGCCCCTCCGGGCGGGAGGGCCTCTGGGCAGTTCTTC.

The CDR3 is CASSLGTQGSGTEAFF. CDR3 in DNA: TGTGCCAGCAGCTTAGGCACCCAGGGGTCGGGCACTGAAGCTTTCTTT. J is TRBJ1-1 and V is TRBV7-6, with a weak D call TRBD1 (6 bases). Germline CDR1 SGHVS, CDR2 FNYEAQ. The V and J ends lost 1 base and 4 bases respectively, with 16 bases between them. The CDR3 is 16 residues long.

A single count supports this clone. This chain links TRBV18 with TRBJ1-2, with a weak D call TRBD1 (5 bases). CDR3 length: 15 residues. The ends were cut back, 2 bases at V and 1 base at J, with 11 bases in the middle. Germline V lookup: CDR1 KGHSH, CDR2 LQKENI. This chain's CDR3 is CASSPGTGDNYGYTF. CDR3 DNA sequence: TGTGCCAGCTCACCAGGAACAGGAGATAACTATGGCTACACCTTC. The variable domain in full, completed from reference TRBV18 and TRBJ1-2, reads NAGVMQNPRHLVRRRGQEARLRCSPMKGHSHVYWYRQLPEEGLKFMVYLQKENIIDESGMPKERFSAEFPKEGPSILRIQQVVRGDSAAYFCASSPGTGDNYGYTFGSGTRLTVV.

The chain uses TRBV5-1 and TRBJ1-2; perhaps TRBD1 as D (6 bases). The CDR3 is 19 amino acids. The V and J ends lost 0 bases and 4 bases respectively, with 25 bases between them. Germline V gene lookup returns CDR1 SGHRS and CDR2 YFSETQ. The CDR3 is CASSLAVPGHRAEIYGYTF. CDR3 in DNA: TGCGCCAGCAGCTTGGCTGTCCCGGGACACCGGGCAGAGATCTATGGCTACACCTTC.

The genes are TRBV9 and TRBJ2-7; TRBD1 matches 7 bases. CDR1 and CDR2 (germline): SGDLS, YYNGEE. There are 13 residues in the CDR3. V was clipped by 2 bases and J by 1 base; unmatched bases: 0. The CDR3 here is CASSVGQSYEQYF. The CDR3 DNA reads TGTGCCAGCAGCGTGGGACAGTCCTACGAGCAGTACTTC.

This chain links TRBV5-8 with TRBJ2-7, with TRBD2 as a possible D gene (6 bases). Trimming stripped 4 bases from V and 3 bases from J, with 20 bases between. Germline V gene lookup returns CDR1 SGHTS and CDR2 YDEGEE. There are 16 residues in the CDR3. CDR3 bases: TGTGCCAGCAGCCTACCCCCGGGGGAATCGATCTACGAGCAGTACTTC. Protein: CASSLPPGESIYEQYF.

This chain uses TRBV9 with TRBJ2-3, with D possibly TRBD1 on 6 matching bases. The germline V gene encodes CDR1 SGDLS and CDR2 YYNGEE. The V end lost 6 bases, the J end lost 4 bases, and 18 bases lay between the germline ends. The CDR3 extends over 15 amino acids. The CDR3 DNA reads TGTGCCAGCAACCCTTGGGCAGGGGAAGCAGATACGCAGTATTTT. Its translation: CASNPWAGEADTQYF.

CDR3 protein: CASSVTSGSGDTQYF. The CDR3 DNA is TGTGCCAGCAGCGTGACTAGCGGGAGTGGAGATACGCAGTATTTT. V and J are TRBV7-3 and TRBJ2-3; 12 bases map to TRBD2. This CDR3 contains 15 residues. Losses at the gene ends were 5 bases for V and 5 bases for J; bases not matched to a gene: 5. Germline V gene data show CDR1 as SGHTA and CDR2 as FQGTGA.

This chain uses TRBV18 with TRBJ1-2, with D unresolved. This CDR3 is 15 amino acids long. Trimming took 2 bases from V and 2 from J, leaving 12 bases between them. The germline V gene encodes CDR1 KGHSH and CDR2 LQKENI. The DNA of the CDR3 is TGTGCCAGCTCACCAAGTCCGGGTCCGAACTATGGCTACACCTTC. Translated, it gives CASSPSPGPNYGYTF.

This clone was observed once. CDR3 sequence reads: CASSELAGGASTDTQYF. The CDR3 DNA is TGTGCCAGCAGTGAACTAGCGGGAGGTGCTAGCACAGATACGCAGTATTTT. The chain has TRBV2 and TRBJ2-3, with 11 positions matching TRBD2. J lost 0 bases, V lost 2 bases, and 4 bases had no gene match. The length of the CDR3 is 17 residues. Germline CDR1 and CDR2: SNHLY and FYNNEI.

The genes are TRBV14 and TRBJ2-1; D unclear. Germline V gene sequence: CDR1 SGHDN, CDR2 FVKESK. CDR3 length equals 15 residues. Trimming left V 0 bases short and J 3 bases short, with 9 bases between. CDR3 loop: CASSQDWAYYNEQFF. The CDR3 region has the DNA TGTGCCAGCAGCCAAGATTGGGCATACTACAATGAGCAGTTCTTC.

The chain has TRBV4-1 and TRBJ1-1; 9 bases align to TRBD1. Trimming at V came to 4 bases and at J to 5 bases, leaving 5 bases not matched to a gene. The CDR3 totals 14 residues. Per germline, CDR1 MGHRA and CDR2 YSYEKL. The CDR3 spells CASSPQGARTEAFF. The CDR3 DNA reads TGCGCCAGCAGCCCACAGGGGGCGCGGACTGAAGCTTTCTTT.

As concerns this clone: Within the sample, other DNA sequences also encode this same CDR3. CDR3 in amino acids: CASSYEREGGDTQYF. CDR3 in DNA: TGTGCCAGCAGCTACGAGCGGGAGGGCGGAGATACGCAGTATTTT. The V and J genes are TRBV6-6 and TRBJ2-3; 10 positions agree with TRBD2. CDR3 size: 15 residues. The V segment lost 6 bases and the J segment 5 bases; nucleotides outside the gene matches: 8. Germline CDR1 MNHNY, CDR2 SVGAGI (reference sequence).

The chain recombines TRBV7-6 with TRBJ2-2; 8 nucleotides align to TRBD2. Germline values: CDR1 SGHVS, CDR2 FNYEAQ. The CDR3 sequence is 15 residues long. V lost 1 base, J lost 6 bases, and 4 bases stayed unmatched. For the CDR3, the DNA is TGTGCCAGCAGCTTAGTTCGAGCGGGAGCCGGGGAGCTGTTTTTT. It yields the protein CASSLVRAGAGELFF.

This chain uses TRBV7-3 with TRBJ1-1; 10 bases align to TRBD1. Germline V gene sequence: CDR1 SGHTA, CDR2 FQGTGA. The junction had 1 base not matched to a gene; V was cut back by 4 bases and J by 5 bases. The CDR3 length is 13 residues. CDR3 sequence reads: CASSWDRGTEAFF. Written as DNA, the CDR3 is TGTGCCAGCAGCTGGGACAGGGGAACTGAAGCTTTCTTT.

This clone was counted a few times. V is TRBV7-8 and J is TRBJ2-7, with D perhaps matching TRBD2 (6 bases). The CDR3 sequence is 13 residues long. The germline V gene encodes CDR1 SGHVS and CDR2 FQNEAQ. V was cut by 5 bases and J by 6 bases, with 14 bases left in between. CDR3 protein: CASSLSDGGEQYF. The CDR3 bases are TGTGCCAGCAGCCTTAGCGACGGGGGCGAGCAGTACTTC.

The chain uses TRBV10-3 and TRBJ2-1; 16 bases are a match to TRBD2. J lost 7 bases, V lost 2 bases, and 11 bases had no gene match. CDR1 and CDR2 (germline): ENHRY, SYGVKD. CDR3 length: 19 residues. The CDR3 spells CAISEPSPGTSGGANEQFF. Here the CDR3 DNA reads TGTGCCATCAGTGAGCCCAGTCCCGGGACTAGCGGGGGGGCAAATGAGCAGTTCTTC.

CDR3 DNA: TGTGCCAGCAGCTTAACAGGGGGGCCAGATACGCAGTATTTT. Protein: CASSLTGGPDTQYF. V is TRBV7-9 and J is TRBJ2-3; TRBD1 matches at 8 bases. Germline V CDR1 and CDR2: SEHNR, FQNEAQ (reference sequence). The CDR3 covers 14 residues. With 2 bases clipped from V and 4 bases from J, the junction kept 2 bases outside the gene matches.

The chain has TRBV2 and TRBJ1-5, with TRBD1 matching 11 bases. There are 14 residues in the CDR3. CDR1 and CDR2 from the germline V gene are SNHLY and FYNNEI. Trimming took 4 bases from V and 6 from J; bases not matched to a gene: 2. CDR3 nucleotides: TGTGCCAGCAGTGGGGGGACAGGGGGTCAGCCCCAGCATTTT. Amino acids: CASSGGTGGQPQHF.

V gene TRBV7-2 combines with J gene TRBJ1-5; TRBD1 is a possible D gene (6 bases). Trimming took 1 base from V and 6 from J, leaving 13 bases between them. The CDR3 has 15 amino acids. The germline gives CDR1 SGHTA, CDR2 FQGNSA. The CDR3: CASSLGGGASQPQHF. CDR3 DNA sequence: TGTGCCAGCAGCTTAGGAGGGGGGGCAAGTCAGCCCCAGCATTTT.